These 10 T cell receptor beta chains were sequenced from one sample in a study of T cell responses to AZD1222 COVID-19 vaccine. Profiled with immunoSEQ multiplex PCR; TCRdb holds only in-frame clones, not every one. Here the sample spans tens of thousands of clones, around 90% being singletons. Here the sequenced sample was peripheral blood, taken 28 days after the second AZD1222 dose. The receptors here all came from an adult who received the AZD1222 COVID-19 vaccine.

V usage is TRBV6-6 and J usage is TRBJ2-7; D unresolved. Trimming took off 5 bases at V and 0 bases at J, with 14 bases between the two ends. This CDR3 is built from 15 residues. The germline V gene has CDR1 MNHNY and CDR2 SVGAGI (reference sequence). CDR3 residues: CASSNIHSNSYEQYF. In nucleotides, the CDR3 is TGTGCCAGCAGTAATATCCACAGTAACTCCTACGAGCAGTACTTC.

This clone was found once. The rearrangement joins TRBV1 to TRBJ1-1; the table's D call of TRBD1 was not tested on the DNA. TRBV1 is deemed a pseudogene. This CDR3 has 14 residues. CDR3 in amino acids: CTSSRLQGYTEAFF. CDR3 DNA sequence: TGCACCAGCAGCCGCCTACAGGGGTACACTGAAGCTTTCTTT.

The chain combines TRBV29-1 with TRBJ2-7; 7 bases map to TRBD1. The V gene end was trimmed by 4 bases and the J gene end by 6 bases; junction bases not matched to a gene: 3. Per the germline V gene, CDR1 is SQVTM and CDR2 is ANQGSEA. The CDR3 runs 11 residues. CDR3 residues: CSVVAGGEQYF. The CDR3 DNA reads as TGCAGCGTTGTGGCAGGGGGCGAGCAGTACTTC.

The chain joins TRBV4-2 to TRBJ2-7; the D call may be TRBD1 or TRBD2 (5 bases each). Germline loops: CDR1 LGHNA, CDR2 YNFKEQ. V gave up 3 bases and J gave up 7 bases, with 16 bases separating them. The length of the CDR3 is 14 residues. CDR3 sequence: CASSQGPGTGEQYF. The CDR3 DNA reads as TGTGCCAGCAGCCAGGGTCCCGGGACGGGGGAGCAGTACTTC.

This clone occurred once. The V call is TRBV3-1 (or the pseudogene TRBV3-2), the J call TRBJ2-7; 7 nucleotides agree with TRBD1. The J segment lost 0 bases and the V segment lost 2 bases, leaving 10 bases of the junction unmatched. The germline CDR1 and CDR2 sequences are LGHDT and YNNKEL (reference sequence). This CDR3 region has 17 residues. The CDR3 sequence is CASSQRDRATLSYEQYF. The CDR3 nucleotides read TGTGCCAGCAGCCAAAGAGACAGGGCCACCCTCTCCTACGAGCAGTACTTC.

This chain joins TRBV6-1 and TRBJ1-2; D remains unclear. CDR1 and CDR2 from the germline V gene are MNHNS and SASEGT. The CDR3 totals 13 residues. V was shortened by 0 bases and J by 4 bases, with 6 bases between the two germline ends. The chain's CDR3 is CASSEAGIYGYTF. CDR3 sequence (DNA): TGTGCCAGCAGTGAAGCGGGGATCTATGGCTACACCTTC.

This clone was observed a single time. The CDR3 DNA follows: TGCGCCAGCAGCCAAGGGACAGGGGGTTCACCCCTCCACTTT. This codes for CASSQGTGGSPLHF. The chain has TRBV4-1 and TRBJ1-6; 10 bases agree with TRBD1. CDR1 and CDR2 from the germline V gene are MGHRA and YSYEKL. V lost 1 base and J lost 9; bases outside the gene matches: 0. The CDR3 totals 14 residues.

This rearrangement joins TRBV6-5 to TRBJ1-2; no definite D call. Germline values: CDR1 MNHEY, CDR2 SVGAGI. This CDR3 is built from 14 residues. Trimming removed 0 bases from V and 5 bases from J, with 10 bases in between. The CDR3 is CASSYSSLVYGYTF. The CDR3 DNA reads as TGTGCCAGCAGTTACTCGAGTCTGGTATATGGCTACACCTTC.

This clone was seen once. The J gene is TRBJ2-7, the V gene TRBV4-2; the D call may be TRBD1 or TRBD2 (5 bases each). The germline gives CDR1 LGHNA, CDR2 YNFKEQ. CDR3 length: 16 residues. V lost 0 bases, J lost 0 bases, and 12 bases lay in between. CDR3 sequence (DNA): TGTGCCAGCAGCCAAGAGCCCTCAGGGAGCTCCTACGAGCAGTACTTC. Translation: CASSQEPSGSSYEQYF.

The rearrangement links TRBV9 to TRBJ2-1; D call uncertain. Trimming removed 1 base at V and 4 bases at J, with 12 bases between. Germline values: CDR1 SGDLS, CDR2 YYNGEE. The CDR3 loop spans 15 amino acids. CDR3 sequence: CASSVNSSPYNEQFF. CDR3 DNA: TGTGCCAGCAGCGTAAACTCCTCTCCATACAATGAGCAGTTCTTC.